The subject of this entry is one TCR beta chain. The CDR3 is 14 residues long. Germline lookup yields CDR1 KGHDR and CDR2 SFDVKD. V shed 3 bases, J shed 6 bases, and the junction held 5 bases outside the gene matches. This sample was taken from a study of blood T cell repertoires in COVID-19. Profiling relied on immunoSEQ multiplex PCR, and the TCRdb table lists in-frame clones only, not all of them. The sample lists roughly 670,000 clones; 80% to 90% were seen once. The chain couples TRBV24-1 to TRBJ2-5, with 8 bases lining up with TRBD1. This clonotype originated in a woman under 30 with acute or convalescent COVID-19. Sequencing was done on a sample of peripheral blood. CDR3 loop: CATSDPGTGQTQYF. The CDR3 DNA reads TGTGCCACCAGTGATCCCGGGACAGGCCAGACCCAGTACTTC.